This is a list of T cell receptor beta chains from one sample in a study of blood T cell repertoires in COVID-19. Libraries were prepared by immunoSEQ multiplex PCR; TCRdb keeps only in-frame clonotypes and omits some of them. The sample has roughly 420,000 clones; roughly 90% are singletons. Specimen: PBMCs or T cells enriched from blood (not recorded which). The receptor set was obtained from a woman aged 30 to 39 with acute COVID-19. Each CDR3 is given with its conserved first and last residue. The order of the fields is J gene, clone size, V gene, D gene, CDR3 protein, CDR3 DNA. D genes are given only for firm matches. Clone size is shown for a subset of rows, as once, few, many or a class of expanded clone.

j_call: TRBJ2-5
clone_size: NA
v_call: TRBV7-2
d_call: TRBD2
cdr3_aa: CASSLVAGGGETQYF
cdr3_nt: TGTGCCAGCAGCTTAGTAGCGGGGGGGGGAGAGACCCAGTACTTC

j_call: TRBJ1-6
clone_size: once
v_call: TRBV9
d_call: TRBD1
cdr3_aa: CASSASTGTGSYNSPLHF
cdr3_nt: TGTGCCAGCAGCGCCTCGACAGGGACGGGCTCCTATAATTCACCCCTCCACTTT

j_call: TRBJ1-1
clone_size: NA
v_call: TRBV11-2
d_call: NA
cdr3_aa: CASSLDTANTEAFF
cdr3_nt: TGTGCCAGCAGCTTAGATACAGCGAACACTGAAGCTTTCTTT

j_call: TRBJ2-1
clone_size: NA
v_call: TRBV9
d_call: NA
cdr3_aa: CASSVTGLDEQFF
cdr3_nt: TGTGCCAGCAGCGTAACGGGTCTCGATGAGCAGTTCTTC

j_call: TRBJ2-2
clone_size: NA
v_call: TRBV18
d_call: NA
cdr3_aa: CASSKGAGDTGELFF
cdr3_nt: TGTGCCAGCTCTAAAGGGGCAGGGGACACCGGGGAGCTGTTTTTT

j_call: TRBJ1-2
clone_size: few
v_call: TRBV10-2
d_call: TRBD1
cdr3_aa: CASSRDRIYGYTF
cdr3_nt: TGCGCCAGCAGCCGGGACAGGATCTATGGCTACACCTTC

j_call: TRBJ2-6
clone_size: NA
v_call: TRBV18
d_call: NA
cdr3_aa: CASSPVRGSGANVLTF
cdr3_nt: TGTGCCAGCTCACCTGTCAGAGGCTCTGGGGCCAACGTCCTGACTTTC

j_call: TRBJ2-1
clone_size: NA
v_call: TRBV25-1
d_call: NA
cdr3_aa: CASSGPNRVVYNEQFF
cdr3_nt: TGTGCCAGCAGTGGGCCCAACAGGGTTGTCTACAATGAGCAGTTCTTC

j_call: TRBJ1-2
clone_size: once
v_call: TRBV2
d_call: TRBD1
cdr3_aa: CASSHGQGGNYGYTF
cdr3_nt: TGTGCCAGCAGTCACGGACAGGGGGGTAACTATGGCTACACCTTC

j_call: TRBJ1-2
clone_size: NA
v_call: TRBV2
d_call: NA
cdr3_aa: CAVAAGLYGYTF
cdr3_nt: TGTGCTGTGGCTGCGGGTCTCTATGGCTACACCTTC

j_call: TRBJ2-7
clone_size: NA
v_call: TRBV5-1
d_call: NA
cdr3_aa: CASSLYQGSGEQYF
cdr3_nt: TGCGCCAGCAGCTTGTATCAGGGTTCCGGGGAGCAGTACTTC

j_call: TRBJ2-4
clone_size: NA
v_call: TRBV13
d_call: NA
cdr3_aa: CASSQKGGGSAKNIQYF
cdr3_nt: TGTGCCAGCAGCCAGAAGGGGGGGGGCTCGGCCAAAAACATTCAGTACTTC

j_call: TRBJ2-5
clone_size: NA
v_call: TRBV6-5
d_call: NA
cdr3_aa: CASSRGSQETQYF
cdr3_nt: TGTGCCAGCAGCCGGGGGTCCCAAGAGACCCAGTACTTC

j_call: TRBJ2-5
clone_size: NA
v_call: TRBV5-1
d_call: NA
cdr3_aa: CASSRRRWGQETQYF
cdr3_nt: TGCGCCAGCAGCCGTCGGAGGTGGGGACAAGAGACCCAGTACTTC

j_call: TRBJ2-1
clone_size: NA
v_call: TRBV24-1
d_call: TRBD2
cdr3_aa: CATSALAGGRHNEQFF
cdr3_nt: TGTGCCACCAGTGCACTAGCGGGGGGGCGTCACAATGAGCAGTTCTTC

j_call: TRBJ1-4
clone_size: NA
v_call: TRBV7-2
d_call: TRBD1
cdr3_aa: CASSSAGTGREKLFF
cdr3_nt: TGTGCCAGCAGCTCTGCCGGGACAGGGAGGGAAAAACTGTTTTTT

j_call: TRBJ1-6
clone_size: NA
v_call: TRBV27
d_call: NA
cdr3_aa: CASSFSGNSPLHF
cdr3_nt: TGTGCCAGCAGTTTTTCGGGAAATTCACCCCTCCACTTT

j_call: TRBJ2-2
clone_size: NA
v_call: TRBV19
d_call: NA
cdr3_aa: CASSITGQGIGELFF
cdr3_nt: TGTGCCAGTAGTATTACCGGGCAGGGAATCGGGGAGCTGTTTTTT

j_call: TRBJ2-6
clone_size: NA
v_call: TRBV18
d_call: TRBD1
cdr3_aa: CASSHRPGGADGANVLTF
cdr3_nt: TGTGCCAGCTCACATCGGCCAGGGGGCGCGGATGGGGCCAACGTCCTGACTTTC

j_call: TRBJ1-1
clone_size: NA
v_call: TRBV7-9
d_call: NA
cdr3_aa: CASSWGVSGPEAFF
cdr3_nt: TGTGCCAGCAGCTGGGGGGTCTCAGGACCTGAAGCTTTCTTT

j_call: TRBJ1-1
clone_size: NA
v_call: TRBV3-1/TRBV3-2
d_call: TRBD1
cdr3_aa: CASSSTGTEAFF
cdr3_nt: TGTGCCAGCAGCTCGACAGGGACTGAAGCTTTCTTT

j_call: TRBJ2-1
clone_size: NA
v_call: TRBV7-9
d_call: NA
cdr3_aa: CASSLNAGSNEQFF
cdr3_nt: TGTGCCAGCAGCTTAAATGCGGGAAGCAATGAGCAGTTCTTC

j_call: TRBJ1-1
clone_size: NA
v_call: TRBV19
d_call: TRBD1
cdr3_aa: CASSSDRGNTEAFF
cdr3_nt: TGTGCCAGTAGTAGTGACAGGGGGAACACTGAAGCTTTCTTT

j_call: TRBJ1-5
clone_size: few
v_call: TRBV11-1
d_call: TRBD1
cdr3_aa: CASSSDRGQPQHF
cdr3_nt: TGTGCCAGCAGCTCTGACAGGGGGCAGCCCCAGCATTTT

j_call: TRBJ2-4
clone_size: NA
v_call: TRBV7-9
d_call: TRBD2
cdr3_aa: CASSSGTSGGASIQYF
cdr3_nt: TGTGCCAGCAGCTCCGGGACTAGCGGGGGGGCCAGCATTCAGTACTTC

j_call: TRBJ1-6
clone_size: NA
v_call: TRBV3-1/TRBV3-2
d_call: NA
cdr3_aa: CASSQLMTSANSPLHF
cdr3_nt: TGTGCCAGCAGCCAACTCATGACATCAGCTAATTCACCCCTCCACTTT

j_call: TRBJ1-6
clone_size: NA
v_call: TRBV14
d_call: NA
cdr3_aa: CASSHRVYNSPLHF
cdr3_nt: TGTGCCAGCAGCCACAGGGTCTATAATTCACCCCTCCACTTT

j_call: TRBJ1-1
clone_size: NA
v_call: TRBV3-1/TRBV3-2
d_call: NA
cdr3_aa: CASSQMGAENTEAFF
cdr3_nt: TGTGCCAGCAGCCAAATGGGGGCAGAGAACACTGAAGCTTTCTTT

j_call: TRBJ2-7
clone_size: once
v_call: TRBV3-1/TRBV3-2
d_call: NA
cdr3_aa: CASSQGSPWTAIHEQYF
cdr3_nt: TGTGCCAGCAGCCAAGGAAGTCCATGGACAGCCATCCACGAGCAGTACTTC

j_call: TRBJ1-1
clone_size: NA
v_call: TRBV4-1
d_call: TRBD1
cdr3_aa: CASSQDRDRGLTEAFF
cdr3_nt: TGCGCCAGCAGCCAAGATCGGGACAGGGGATTAACTGAAGCTTTCTTT

j_call: TRBJ2-7
clone_size: NA
v_call: TRBV3-1/TRBV3-2
d_call: NA
cdr3_aa: CASSQGREVGSYEQYF
cdr3_nt: TGTGCCAGCAGCCAAGGTCGGGAAGTGGGTTCCTACGAGCAGTACTTC

j_call: TRBJ2-6
clone_size: NA
v_call: TRBV5-1
d_call: NA
cdr3_aa: CASNFREGSGANVLTF
cdr3_nt: TGCGCCAGCAACTTCCGAGAGGGCTCTGGGGCCAACGTCCTGACTTTC

j_call: TRBJ2-1
clone_size: NA
v_call: TRBV18
d_call: TRBD2
cdr3_aa: CASSRLLAGAANEQFF
cdr3_nt: TGTGCCAGCTCTCGTCTACTAGCGGGGGCCGCAAATGAGCAGTTCTTC

j_call: TRBJ1-1
clone_size: NA
v_call: TRBV5-4
d_call: TRBD1
cdr3_aa: CASSLDPGTGAGLNTEAFF
cdr3_nt: TGTGCCAGCAGCTTGGATCCCGGGACAGGGGCCGGGCTGAACACTGAAGCTTTCTTT

j_call: TRBJ2-7
clone_size: NA
v_call: TRBV19
d_call: TRBD1
cdr3_aa: CASSNRDRGLYEQYF
cdr3_nt: TGTGCCAGTAGTAACCGGGACAGGGGGCTATACGAGCAGTACTTC

j_call: TRBJ1-6
clone_size: NA
v_call: TRBV6-4
d_call: TRBD1
cdr3_aa: CASSGVKNRDRDPDNSPLHF
cdr3_nt: TGTGCCAGCAGTGGGGTAAAAAACCGGGACAGGGATCCCGATAATTCACCCCTCCACTTT

j_call: TRBJ1-4
clone_size: NA
v_call: TRBV19
d_call: TRBD1
cdr3_aa: CASSIDRGAGGNGLFF
cdr3_nt: TGTGCCAGTAGTATAGATCGGGGCGCAGGGGGCAACGGACTGTTTTTT

j_call: TRBJ2-1
clone_size: NA
v_call: TRBV3-1/TRBV3-2
d_call: NA
cdr3_aa: CASSLLYNEQFF
cdr3_nt: TGTGCCAGCAGCCTACTTTACAATGAGCAGTTCTTC

j_call: TRBJ2-2
clone_size: NA
v_call: TRBV6-2/TRBV6-3
d_call: NA
cdr3_aa: CASSYTWIGNGELFF
cdr3_nt: TGTGCCAGCAGTTACACCTGGATCGGGAACGGGGAGCTGTTTTTT

j_call: TRBJ2-3
clone_size: NA
v_call: TRBV9
d_call: NA
cdr3_aa: CASSSEGGGPDTQYF
cdr3_nt: TGTGCCAGCAGCTCAGAGGGGGGGGGCCCAGATACGCAGTATTTT

j_call: TRBJ1-2
clone_size: NA
v_call: TRBV19
d_call: TRBD1
cdr3_aa: CASSRGQSRGYGYTF
cdr3_nt: TGTGCCAGTAGTAGGGGACAGTCACGCGGCTATGGCTACACCTTC

j_call: TRBJ1-4
clone_size: NA
v_call: TRBV20-1
d_call: TRBD1
cdr3_aa: CSASGAQGAREKLFF
cdr3_nt: TGCAGTGCTAGTGGCGCGCAGGGGGCTAGGGAAAAACTGTTTTTT

j_call: TRBJ2-1
clone_size: NA
v_call: TRBV30
d_call: TRBD2
cdr3_aa: CAWSTGLAGGNNEQFF
cdr3_nt: TGTGCCTGGAGCACCGGACTAGCGGGGGGGAACAATGAGCAGTTCTTC

j_call: TRBJ1-1
clone_size: NA
v_call: TRBV6-1
d_call: NA
cdr3_aa: CASSASLQATPTLGTEAFF
cdr3_nt: TGTGCCAGCAGTGCCTCTCTACAGGCGACCCCAACTTTGGGCACTGAAGCTTTCTTT

j_call: TRBJ2-7
clone_size: NA
v_call: TRBV5-1
d_call: TRBD1
cdr3_aa: CASSPGGTGGDEQYF
cdr3_nt: TGCGCCAGCAGCCCCGGAGGGACAGGGGGGGACGAGCAGTACTTC

j_call: TRBJ2-5
clone_size: NA
v_call: TRBV27
d_call: NA
cdr3_aa: CASSLSISLQGGTQYF
cdr3_nt: TGTGCCAGCAGTTTATCGATTTCACTCCAGGGGGGGACCCAGTACTTC

j_call: TRBJ2-3
clone_size: NA
v_call: TRBV12-3/TRBV12-4
d_call: NA
cdr3_aa: CASGRGDTQYF
cdr3_nt: TGTGCCAGCGGAAGGGGGGATACGCAGTATTTT

j_call: TRBJ1-4
clone_size: NA
v_call: TRBV29-1
d_call: NA
cdr3_aa: CSVRRGTNEKLFF
cdr3_nt: TGCAGCGTTCGACGGGGAACTAATGAAAAACTGTTTTTT

j_call: TRBJ1-3
clone_size: NA
v_call: TRBV7-2
d_call: TRBD1
cdr3_aa: CASSSTGRSGNTIYF
cdr3_nt: TGTGCCAGCAGCTCGACAGGGCGCTCTGGAAACACCATATATTTT

j_call: TRBJ1-2
clone_size: once
v_call: TRBV6-6
d_call: NA
cdr3_aa: CASGGQAPGKYYGYTF
cdr3_nt: TGTGCCAGTGGCGGGCAAGCCCCTGGCAAGTACTATGGCTACACCTTC

j_call: TRBJ1-4
clone_size: NA
v_call: TRBV9
d_call: NA
cdr3_aa: CASSLRGIANEKLFF
cdr3_nt: TGTGCCAGCAGCTTGAGGGGGATAGCTAATGAAAAACTGTTTTTT

j_call: TRBJ1-1
clone_size: NA
v_call: TRBV12-5
d_call: NA
cdr3_aa: CASGLVTGPLNTEAFF
cdr3_nt: TGTGCTAGTGGTTTGGTTACAGGGCCCTTGAACACTGAAGCTTTCTTT

j_call: TRBJ2-1
clone_size: NA
v_call: TRBV5-1
d_call: TRBD2
cdr3_aa: CASSLETSRSNEQFF
cdr3_nt: TGCGCCAGCAGCTTGGAGACTAGCAGGAGCAATGAGCAGTTCTTC

j_call: TRBJ1-2
clone_size: NA
v_call: TRBV5-1
d_call: TRBD1
cdr3_aa: CASSLGQEHYGYTF
cdr3_nt: TGCGCCAGCAGCTTAGGACAGGAGCATTATGGCTACACCTTC